A selection of T cell receptor beta chains follows, all from one sample in a study of blood T cell repertoires in COVID-19. Using immunoSEQ multiplex PCR, the repertoire was profiled, and TCRdb retains in-frame clones only, with some absent. This table has some 200,000 clones, just over 85% appearing once. Sequenced material: peripheral blood. The origin of the receptors is an elderly man with acute or convalescent COVID-19. CDR3s include the opening cysteine and the closing phenylalanine or tryptophan. A D gene is named only where the DNA matches it firmly. Expanded clones are given a class, and other clones once, few, many or no size at all.

TRBV10-3,NA,TRBJ2-3,NA,CAISEWGDSTDTQYF,TGTGCCATCAGTGAGTGGGGGGATAGCACAGATACGCAGTATTTT
TRBV5-1,NA,TRBJ2-1,NA,CASSLVVGNEQFF,TGCGCCAGCAGCTTGGTTGTCGGCAATGAGCAGTTCTTC
TRBV7-7,few,TRBJ2-5,TRBD2,CASSPQGSGSGGETQYF,TGTGCCAGCAGCCCCCAGGGTAGCGGGAGTGGAGGAGAGACCCAGTACTTC
TRBV27,NA,TRBJ2-1,TRBD2,CASSSIAGGFLSNEQFF,TGTGCCAGCAGTTCAATAGCGGGAGGATTCCTGTCCAATGAGCAGTTCTTC
TRBV18,NA,TRBJ1-2,TRBD1,CASSPGQQEDGYTF,TGTGCCAGCTCCCCGGGACAGCAAGAGGATGGCTACACCTTC
TRBV19,few,TRBJ1-5,NA,CASSPRTVPYQPQHF,TGTGCCAGTAGTCCCCGGACAGTTCCCTATCAGCCCCAGCATTTT
TRBV18,NA,TRBJ2-1,TRBD1,CASSPRHDIPGQGYNEQFF,TGTGCCAGCTCACCTCGACACGATATACCGGGACAGGGTTACAATGAGCAGTTCTTC
TRBV19,NA,TRBJ2-2,TRBD1,CASGRDRGTGELFF,TGTGCCAGTGGCCGGGACAGGGGCACCGGGGAGCTGTTTTTT
TRBV18,NA,TRBJ2-7,NA,CASSPGVIYEQYF,TGTGCCAGCTCACCGGGCGTGATCTACGAGCAGTACTTC
TRBV5-8,NA,TRBJ1-5,NA,CASSFYNQPQHF,TGTGCCAGCAGCTTTTACAATCAGCCCCAGCATTTT
TRBV24-1,NA,TRBJ1-1,TRBD1,CATSEPGTGAFF,TGTGCCACCAGTGAGCCCGGGACAGGGGCTTTCTTT
TRBV19,NA,TRBJ1-2,TRBD1,CASSIPPRTGLNYGYTF,TGTGCCAGCAGTATTCCCCCCCGGACAGGGCTAAACTATGGCTACACCTTC
TRBV6-6,NA,TRBJ1-1,NA,CASITDNMNTEAFF,TGTGCCAGCATCACGGACAACATGAACACTGAAGCTTTCTTT
TRBV24-1,NA,TRBJ2-5,TRBD1,CATSDVPGQGFEETQYF,TGTGCCACCAGTGATGTACCGGGACAGGGGTTTGAAGAGACCCAGTACTTC
TRBV7-8,few,TRBJ2-7,TRBD1,CASSQGQISYEQYF,TGTGCCAGCAGCCAGGGACAGATCTCCTACGAGCAGTACTTC
TRBV5-5,NA,TRBJ1-2,TRBD1,CASSLLPGQGFNYGYTF,TGTGCCAGCAGCCTTCTTCCGGGACAGGGATTTAACTATGGCTACACCTTC
TRBV12-3/TRBV12-4,NA,TRBJ1-2,TRBD1,CASSFTGGRGYTF,TGTGCCAGCAGTTTCACAGGGGGCCGGGGCTACACCTTC
TRBV5-1,NA,TRBJ1-3,NA,CASSFSTGNTIYF,TGCGCCAGCAGCTTTTCCACTGGAAACACCATATATTTT
TRBV18,NA,TRBJ1-1,NA,CASSSDRYTEAFF,TGTGCCAGCTCGTCTGACAGGTACACTGAAGCTTTCTTT
TRBV4-2,few,TRBJ2-1,TRBD2,CASSTGTSGTDNEQFF,TGTGCCAGCTCCACGGGGACTAGCGGGACGGACAATGAGCAGTTCTTC
TRBV5-1,NA,TRBJ2-7,TRBD2,CASSRLAGGSVREQYF,TGCGCCAGCAGCCGGCTAGCGGGAGGCTCAGTCAGGGAGCAGTACTTC
TRBV30,NA,TRBJ1-4,NA,CAWSVGHPLDEKLFF,TGTGCCTGGAGTGTAGGACACCCACTGGATGAAAAACTGTTTTTT
TRBV19,NA,TRBJ1-5,NA,CASSIMADSNQPQHF,TGTGCCAGTAGTATCATGGCAGATAGCAATCAGCCCCAGCATTTT
TRBV18,NA,TRBJ1-1,NA,CASSPPWVQGTEAFF,TGTGCCAGCTCACCACCTTGGGTACAGGGCACTGAAGCTTTCTTT
TRBV6-5,NA,TRBJ1-5,NA,CASSYSEDNQPQHF,TGTGCCAGCAGTTACTCGGAGGACAATCAGCCCCAGCATTTT
TRBV5-1,NA,TRBJ2-3,TRBD1,CASSWDSRYTDTQYF,TGCGCCAGCAGTTGGGACAGCCGATACACAGATACGCAGTATTTT
TRBV9,NA,TRBJ1-3,TRBD1,CASGDREQQTNTIYF,TGTGCCAGCGGGGACAGGGAGCAGCAGACAAACACCATATATTTT
TRBV30,NA,TRBJ2-1,TRBD2,CAWSVPRLAGLRNEQFF,TGTGCCTGGAGTGTACCCCGACTAGCGGGGCTCAGGAATGAGCAGTTCTTC
TRBV7-8,NA,TRBJ2-2,TRBD1,CASITMTGGARTGELFF,TGTGCCAGCATTACCATGACAGGGGGCGCGCGAACCGGGGAGCTGTTTTTT
TRBV6-4,NA,TRBJ2-2,NA,CASSDGGVGELFF,TGTGCCAGCAGTGACGGAGGCGTCGGGGAGCTGTTTTTT
TRBV6-5,NA,TRBJ1-2,NA,CASSYSWGGRSVGYTF,TGTGCCAGCAGTTACTCGTGGGGGGGCCGGTCGGTTGGCTACACCTTC
TRBV10-1,once,TRBJ1-3,NA,CASSRGRPKEIYF,TGCGCCAGCAGTAGGGGAAGGCCCAAAGAAATATATTTT
TRBV9,NA,TRBJ2-5,TRBD2,CASSVSGGTSQIQETQYF,TGTGCCAGCAGCGTTTCTGGGGGGACTAGCCAAATCCAAGAGACCCAGTACTTC
TRBV2,NA,TRBJ1-4,TRBD1,CASSPRTGRDEKLFF,TGTGCCAGCAGTCCTAGGACAGGGCGGGATGAAAAACTGTTTTTT
TRBV10-3,NA,TRBJ1-1,NA,CAISVWGGGAFF,TGTGCCATCAGTGTTTGGGGAGGAGGCGCTTTCTTT
TRBV12-3/TRBV12-4,NA,TRBJ2-3,NA,CASSALSSLEQYF,TGTGCCAGCAGCGCCTTATCTAGTCTCGAGCAGTATTTT
TRBV10-3,NA,TRBJ2-7,TRBD2,CAISEASGAYEQYF,TGTGCCATCAGTGAGGCTAGCGGGGCCTACGAGCAGTACTTC
TRBV2,NA,TRBJ2-2,NA,CASSDWGAGELFF,TGTGCCAGCAGTGATTGGGGGGCCGGGGAGCTGTTTTTT
TRBV28,NA,TRBJ2-7,TRBD2,CASSAPGLAGDEQYF,TGTGCCAGCAGTGCTCCGGGACTAGCGGGAGATGAGCAGTACTTC
TRBV24-1,NA,TRBJ2-7,NA,CATSGAPPSYEQYF,TGTGCCACCAGTGGGGCCCCCCCCTCCTACGAGCAGTACTTC
TRBV28,NA,TRBJ2-3,TRBD2,CASSKGTSGRKWNTDTQYF,TGTGCCAGCAGTAAAGGGACTAGCGGGAGAAAGTGGAACACAGATACGCAGTATTTT
TRBV30,NA,TRBJ1-2,TRBD1,CAWSYRGEGYTF,TGTGCCTGGAGTTACAGGGGGGAAGGCTACACCTTC
TRBV6-5,once,TRBJ2-1,TRBD2,CASSYGPGRATNEQFF,TGTGCCAGCAGTTACGGCCCCGGGAGGGCCACCAATGAGCAGTTCTTC